This paragraph reports one T cell receptor beta chain. Taking its sample share into account, this clonotype is medium-sized (0.01 to 0.1%). No antigen is known for it. No base qualities exist here, and no much larger clone lies one base off it. This specimen comes from a study of early T cells in non-severe SARS-CoV-2 infection (dated by TCRdb to the early 2020s). With respect to the entire study: Bulk RNA from unsorted whole blood was used for TCR sequencing, so alpha and beta chains could not be paired.

V lost 3 bases and J lost 7 bases, and the count of bases not matched to a germline gene is 6. CDR1 is given as MGHDK and CDR2 as SYGVNS, both from the germline V gene. There are 13 amino acids in the CDR3, from cysteine to phenylalanine inclusive. Solely the CDR3 DNA is kept, with 39 bases framed from the first base. Overall results and qualifications from the work: Matching against VDJdb was skewed toward anti-spike CD8 responses, likely underestimated virus-specific expansions, and missed private and CD4 specificities.

Set within a cohort of healthcare workers in London, UK, this nested case-control study involved weekly PCR testing of nasopharyngeal swabs along with blood sampling. Healthcare workers were enrolled in the week of the UK lockdown, from 23 to 31 March 2020, and were followed every week for up to roughly 16 weeks. The library was generated by 5' RACE. Sequencing took place on a NextSeq 500. To correct for sequencing error and PCR bias, the TCR library protocol tagged individual cDNA molecules with unique molecular identifiers. TCR alpha and beta chains were both sequenced, and the abundances of alpha and beta sequences in each sample were closely correlated with each other. Under the source paper's analysis protocol: Decombinator V4 was used to annotate TCR sequences for V gene, J gene and CDR3. Expanded TCRs were defined as changing significantly between any two time points under a Poisson model with p below 0.0001. Abundances of TCRs were expressed as counts per million after normalisation to the total number of TCRs sequenced in each sample. TRAV1-2 paired with TRAJ12, TRAJ20 or TRAJ33 defined MAIT TCRs, while TRAV10 paired with TRAJ18 defined iNKT TCRs. VDJdb, accessed 1 November 2021, was searched for CMV, EBV and SARS-CoV-2 annotated TCRs, with TCRs annotated for multiple antigens excluded. Using fastp trimming at Q25 and MiXCR clonotype assembly, TCRdb reanalyzed the public sequencing data and kept in-frame beta chains. Each CDR3 protein gets just one entry, which takes the most common genes and DNA from the rows behind it. For this entry, the V and J calls and clone size follow TCRdb and not the study's own pipeline. For this sample there are 11,000 or so distinct CDR3 sequences; 4.8% appear just once. Approximately 9.8% of the sample is taken by the ten largest.

The sample was whole blood. The sequence was obtained from an adult who was a healthcare worker with PCR-confirmed SARS-CoV-2 infection or an uninfected control (not recorded which). The chain is made from TRBV25-1 and TRBJ2-7, and TRBD1 aligns with 7 junction nucleotides. The CDR3 region reads CASSETGRNEQYF. The DNA is TGTGCCAGCAGTGAGACAGGGCGGAATGAGCAGTACTTC.